This T cell receptor beta chain was recovered during a study of T-cell memory formation after mild COVID-19. Whole-study results and caveats: Contracting clones localized mainly to CM and EM when CD4+ and mainly to EMRA when CD8+.

In TCRdb, the 5' RACE reads were re-called with MiXCR into one record per CDR3 protein. The data show more than 150,000 distinct CDR3 sequences, about 18% seen once. This clonotype was observed a handful of times. Its antigen is not known. Germline V gene lookup returns CDR1 SGHDT and CDR2 YYEEEE. The CDR3 is 13 residues long. Trimming cost V 7 bases and J 4 bases, with 14 bases left between them. The sequence was collected from a man aged 18-30 years who had mild COVID-19 (a few samples of this study predate the infection). Cell type and time point are not known. This chain uses TRBV5-6 with TRBJ1-2, with a weak D call TRBD1 (6 bases). The sample comprised PBMCs or a T cell subset sorted from them (not recorded which). CDR3 nucleotide sequence: TGTGCCAGCGTTTACGGACAGACCTATGGCTACACCTTC. It encodes CASVYGQTYGYTF.